This T cell receptor (beta chain) was sequenced during a study of CD4 T cells in relation to SARS-CoV-2 and coronaviruses (dated by TCRdb to about 2021). In the study overall: In the ViraFEST assay, PBMCs were cultured with antigen for approximately eleven days, after which TCR beta CDR3s were sequenced to identify clonal expansions specific to the antigen. The negative reference condition was either a culture with an HIV-1 Nef peptide pool or a culture with no peptide. Shared crossreactive spike epitopes were mapped to their HLA restriction using patient-derived lymphoblastoid cell lines. The study assessed, at the TCR clonotype level, memory CD4+ T cell crossreactivity between SARS-CoV-2 and common cold coronavirus spike proteins. The Adaptive Biotechnologies TCR-sequencing kit was used to sequence samples from three pre-COVID donors and the naive versus memory experiments, whereas other data were Illumina-based. A different, Illumina-based TCR-beta assay was used to sequence expansion assays from other donors in the study.

Reading from cysteine to phenylalanine, the CDR3 counts 15 amino acids. Of the read, only the CDR3 DNA is kept; its 45 bases are in frame from base 1. The germline ends are 11 bases apart after V is trimmed by 5 bases and J by 0 bases. The germline V gene provides CDR1 MNHEY and CDR2 SVGAGI. Paper-wide results and their limitations: Compared with monoreactive clones, crossreactive clones had significantly weaker SARS-CoV-2-driven expansion, a result consistent with antigenic imprinting. Small numbers of patients and of tested TCRs were a limitation of the study. Crossreactivity analysis was centred on spike protein, so crossreactivity against other viral proteins was not assessed. Roughly 65% of donors had memory CD4+ clonotypes that crossrecognized SARS-CoV-2 and at least one common cold coronavirus spike. Pre-pandemic and post-infection samples were not both contributed by any donor, so tracing of the source of pre-existing responses was limited.

Notes on this clone: What antigen it recognizes has not been identified. One base away there is no much larger clone; base qualities are not given.

Libraries were made using the immunoSEQ multiplex PCR assay. From the authors' description of their analysis: During preprocessing, nonproductive sequences were removed, along with CDR3s that did not begin with C, did not end with F or W, or were shorter than 7 amino acids. The MANAFEST web app identified antigen-specific clonotypes based on expansion compared with the reference and other culture wells. A clone was considered positive if the clone showed significant expansion compared with the reference culture in 2 of 3 replicate wells at an FDR below 0.05. For a clone to be considered positive, significant expansion relative to all other tandem wells and an odds ratio above 5 were also required. Pairwise Levenshtein distance, computed with the stringdist R package after three terminal residues were trimmed from each end, was used as the measure of CDR3 homology. TCRdb carries this immuneACCESS record with in-frame sequences only. Its versions omit some clonotypes, under half of them owing to an unresolved V gene in the studies checked, with the rest unexplained. The V and J calls and clone size are taken from that table; D and trimming were inferred from the DNA. This sample gives about 22,000 clones in total; just over 65% of them show up just once. The leading ten clones occupy roughly 20% of the sample.

CD4+ T cells from unexposed donors were collected before the COVID-19 pandemic (2011-2018). After approximately eleven days of culture, CD4+ T cells were isolated with the EasySep CD4+ T cell isolation kit. Unexposed donor CD4+ T cells were tested for reactivity to SARS-CoV-2 S and N and four common cold coronavirus spike pools, as cell number allowed. PBMCs were cultured at about 1.9 million per well in IMDM supplemented with 5% human AB serum and roughly 10 IU/ml IL-2. Half of the culture medium was replaced with fresh IL-2-containing medium on days 3 and 7. In general, triplicate replicate wells were used for every peptide culture condition. Leukapheresis product for the unexposed donors was purchased commercially. Ficoll-Paque PLUS gradient centrifugation was used to isolate PBMCs from either whole blood or leukapheresis product. PBMCs were either cryopreserved at -140°C or used fresh in the expansion assay. The QIAamp Micro DNA Kit was used to extract genomic DNA from the CD4+ T cells.

The sample taken for sequencing was CD4+ T cells from PBMCs, cultured in vitro. Rearrangement joined TRBV6-5 to TRBJ1-5; the D gene cannot be named for sure. This clonotype was obtained from a human donor in good health. The bases are TGTGCCAGCAGTCCCTCGAGTATTAGCAATCAGCCCCAGCATTTT. Translated, this gives CASSPSSISNQPQHF.